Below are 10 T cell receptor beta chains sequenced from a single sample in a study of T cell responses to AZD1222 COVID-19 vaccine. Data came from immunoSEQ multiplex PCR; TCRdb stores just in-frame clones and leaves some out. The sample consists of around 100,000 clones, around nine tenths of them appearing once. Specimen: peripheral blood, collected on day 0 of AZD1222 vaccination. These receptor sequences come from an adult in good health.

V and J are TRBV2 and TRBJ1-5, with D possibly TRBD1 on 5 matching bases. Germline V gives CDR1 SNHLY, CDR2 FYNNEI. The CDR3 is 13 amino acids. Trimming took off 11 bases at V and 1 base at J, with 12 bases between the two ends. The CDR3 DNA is TGTGCCTCCATGGGGGACAGCAATCAGCCCCAGCATTTT. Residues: CASMGDSNQPQHF.

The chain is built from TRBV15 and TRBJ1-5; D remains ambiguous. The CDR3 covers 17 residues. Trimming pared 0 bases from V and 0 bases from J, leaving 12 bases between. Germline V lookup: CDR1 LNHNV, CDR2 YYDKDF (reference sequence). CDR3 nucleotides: TGTGCCACCAGCAGAGATCGGTCAGTTTTTAGCAATCAGCCCCAGCATTTT. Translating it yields CATSRDRSVFSNQPQHF.

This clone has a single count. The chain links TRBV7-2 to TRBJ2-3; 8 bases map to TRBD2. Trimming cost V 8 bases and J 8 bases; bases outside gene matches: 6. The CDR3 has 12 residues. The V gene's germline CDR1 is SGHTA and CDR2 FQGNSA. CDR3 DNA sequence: TGTGCCAGCGGGACTAGTGTTGGTACGCAGTATTTT. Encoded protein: CASGTSVGTQYF. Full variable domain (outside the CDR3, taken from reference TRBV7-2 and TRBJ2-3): GAGVSQSPSNKVTEKGKDVELRCDPISGHTALYWYRQSLGQGLEFLIYFQGNSAPDKSGLPSDRFSAERTGGSVSTLTIQRTQQEDSAVYLCASGTSVGTQYFGPGTRLTVL.

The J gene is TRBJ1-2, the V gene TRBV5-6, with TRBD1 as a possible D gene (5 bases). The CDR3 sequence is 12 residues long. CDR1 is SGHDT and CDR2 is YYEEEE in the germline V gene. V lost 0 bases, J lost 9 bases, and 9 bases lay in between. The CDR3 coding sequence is TGTGCCAGCAGCTTGGTGGAGGGGAGCTACACCTTC. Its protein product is CASSLVEGSYTF. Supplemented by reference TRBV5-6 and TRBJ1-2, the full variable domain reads DAGVTQSPTHLIKTRGQQVTLRCSPKSGHDTVSWYQQALGQGPQFIFQYYEEEERQRGNFPDRFSGHQFPNYSSELNVNALLLGDSALYLCASSLVEGSYTFGSGTRLTVV.

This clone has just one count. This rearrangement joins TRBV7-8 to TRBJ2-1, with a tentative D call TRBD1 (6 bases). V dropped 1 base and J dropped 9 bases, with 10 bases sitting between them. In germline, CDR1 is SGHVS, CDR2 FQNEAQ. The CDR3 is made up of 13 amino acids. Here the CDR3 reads CASSLGRQAEQFF. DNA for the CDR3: TGTGCCAGCAGCTTAGGACGACAGGCTGAGCAGTTCTTC. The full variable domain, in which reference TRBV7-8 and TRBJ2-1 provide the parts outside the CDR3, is GAGVSQSPRYKVAKRGQDVALRCDPISGHVSLFWYQQALGQGPEFLTYFQNEAQLDKSGLPSDRFFAERPEGSVSTLKIQRTQQEDSAVYLCASSLGRQAEQFFGPGTRLTVL.

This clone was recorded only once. The CDR3 bases are TGTGCCAGCTCACCACCGGGGGGGCTCTCTGGAAACACCATATATTTT. As protein: CASSPPGGLSGNTIYF. The chain links TRBV18 to TRBJ1-3; D is possibly TRBD1 (6 bases). The V end was cut by 0 bases, the J end by 0 bases, with 9 bases between. In germline, CDR1 is KGHSH, CDR2 LQKENI. This CDR3 is 16 amino acids long.

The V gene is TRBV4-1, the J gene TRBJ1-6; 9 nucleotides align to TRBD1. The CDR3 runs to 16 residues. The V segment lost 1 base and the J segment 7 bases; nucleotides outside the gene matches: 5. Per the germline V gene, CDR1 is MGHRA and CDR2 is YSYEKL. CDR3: CASSQAPGTGNSPLHF. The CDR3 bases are TGCGCCAGCAGCCAAGCACCCGGGACAGGGAATTCACCCCTCCACTTT.

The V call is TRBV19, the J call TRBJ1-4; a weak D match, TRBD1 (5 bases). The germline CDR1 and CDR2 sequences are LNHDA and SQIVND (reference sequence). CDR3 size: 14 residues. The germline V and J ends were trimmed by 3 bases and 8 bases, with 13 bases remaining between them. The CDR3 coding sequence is TGTGCCAGTAGTATCCCTGGGACCAGAGAAAAACTGTTTTTT. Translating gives CASSIPGTREKLFF.

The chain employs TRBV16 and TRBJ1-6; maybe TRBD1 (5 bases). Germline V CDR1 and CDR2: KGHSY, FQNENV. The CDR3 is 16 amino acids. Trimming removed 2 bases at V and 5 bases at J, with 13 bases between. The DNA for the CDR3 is TGTGCCAGCAGCCAAACTTCCAGGGTGCATAATTCACCCCTCCACTTT. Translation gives CASSQTSRVHNSPLHF. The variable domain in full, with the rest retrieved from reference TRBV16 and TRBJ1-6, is GEEVAQTPKHLVRGEGQKAKLYCAPIKGHSYVFWYQQVLKNEFKFLISFQNENVFDETGMPKERFSAKCLPNSPCSLEIQATKLEDSAVYFCASSQTSRVHNSPLHFGNGTRLTVT.

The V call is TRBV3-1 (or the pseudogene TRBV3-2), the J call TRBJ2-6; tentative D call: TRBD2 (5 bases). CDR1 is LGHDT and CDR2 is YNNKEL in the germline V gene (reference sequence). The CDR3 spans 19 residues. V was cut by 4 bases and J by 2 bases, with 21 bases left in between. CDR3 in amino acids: CASSRSALHPRTGANVLTF. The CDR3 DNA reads TGTGCCAGCAGCCGTAGCGCGCTTCATCCCCGAACTGGGGCCAACGTCCTGACTTTC.